Reported below is one TCR beta chain. The data stem from a study of blood T cell repertoires in COVID-19. Study context: From the United States, Italy and Spain came samples of acute and convalescent COVID-19. From T cells, B-cell-depleted T cells, or PBMCs came the material, which was cDNA or gDNA.

This CDR3 is 19 amino acids long. J was trimmed by 0 bases and V by 3 bases; bases with no gene match: 11. Germline CDR1 and CDR2: SGHTA and FQGTGA. Assay used: immunoSEQ multiplex PCR; TCRdb lists only in-frame clones, some missing. The sample lists about 140,000 clones, approximately 80% occurring once. This chain uses TRBV7-3 with TRBJ2-6, with 7 bases matching TRBD1. The sequence derives from a human donor in a cohort sampled during active COVID-19. The sample consisted of peripheral blood. The CDR3 nucleotides read TGTGCCAGCAGCTTGGCCCCACAGGGGCCCTCCTCTGGGGCCAACGTCCTGACTTTC. Translating gives CASSLAPQGPSSGANVLTF.